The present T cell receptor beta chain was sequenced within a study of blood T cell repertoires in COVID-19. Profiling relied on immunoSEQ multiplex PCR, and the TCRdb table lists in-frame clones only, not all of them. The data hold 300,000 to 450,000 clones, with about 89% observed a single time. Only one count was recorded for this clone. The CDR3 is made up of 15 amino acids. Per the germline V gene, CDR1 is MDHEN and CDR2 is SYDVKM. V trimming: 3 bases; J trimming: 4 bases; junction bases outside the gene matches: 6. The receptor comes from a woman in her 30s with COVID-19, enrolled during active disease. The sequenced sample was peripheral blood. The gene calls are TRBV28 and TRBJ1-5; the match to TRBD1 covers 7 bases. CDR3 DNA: TGTGCCAGCAGTTTTGGGGGACAGATGAATCAGCCCCAGCATTTT. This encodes CASSFGGQMNQPQHF. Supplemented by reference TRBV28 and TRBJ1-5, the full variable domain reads DVKVTQSSRYLVKRTGEKVFLECVQDMDHENMFWYRQDPGLGLRLIYFSYDVKMKEKGDIPEGYSVSREKKERFSLILESASTNQTSMYLCASSFGGQMNQPQHFGDGTRLSIL.